The present T cell receptor beta chain was sequenced within a study of blood T cells in healthy people across ages. A second PCR, run for about 6 to 11 cycles, used a sample-barcoded 5' primer plus a J-beta primer mix. TCRdb re-called the 5' RACE reads through MiXCR, storing one row per CDR3 protein. The sample includes about 640,000 distinct CDR3 sequences, roughly 58% of them seen just once. The length of the CDR3 is 15 residues. CDR1 and CDR2 from the germline V gene are MDHEN and SYDVKM. V lost 3 bases and J lost 2, with 13 bases in between. The sample taken for sequencing was blood. This TCR was recovered from a man aged 60 to 69 in good health. The V and J genes are TRBV28 and TRBJ2-5; D remains ambiguous. CDR3 in DNA: TGTGCCAGCAGTTTCTCGACGGTCCTTCAAGAGACCCAGTACTTC. Protein product: CASSFSTVLQETQYF.